This T cell receptor (beta chain) was observed in a study of cytomegalovirus exposure and HLA in healthy donors. Turning to the study itself: As released early, the data held roughly 85 million unique TCRs from HLA-typed donors. Regarding the study as a whole: Evidence from a later analysis indicated that most CMV-associated TCR beta chains looked HLA-restricted.

This CDR3 contains 16 residues. J gave up 11 bases and V 6 bases, and 20 bases lay outside the gene matches. Germline values: CDR1 SQVTM, CDR2 ANQGSEA. The PCR used 60 Vbeta and 13 Jbeta primers. Generated by immunoSEQ multiplex PCR, the TCRdb table keeps only in-frame clones and is missing some. The data contain more than 95,000 clones, approximately 74% of them seen just once; the ten biggest clones take up 2.5% to 3%. Concerning this clone: No antigen is known for it.

The chain employs TRBV29-1 and TRBJ1-5; 9 positions match TRBD1. This TCR came from a female donor in good health and CMV-seropositive. Material: PBMCs. In nucleotides, the CDR3 is TGCAGCGTGAAACTGGGGACAGGGTCCTCCTTGACGTCCCAGCATTTT. It yields the protein CSVKLGTGSSLTSQHF.